This T cell receptor (beta chain) comes out of a study of blood T cell repertoires in COVID-19. On the study more broadly: COVID-19 samples from acute and convalescent phases originated in the United States, Italy and Spain. T cells, B-cell-depleted T cells, or PBMCs supplied cDNA or gDNA.

In the original analysis: Amplification from reference gene primers served as the basis for estimated nucleated cell counts. Sequencing was performed with immunoSEQ multiplex PCR; in TCRdb, only in-frame clones are kept and a portion is missing. That table gives V, J and clone size, and the DNA gave D and trimming. The profile covers 57,000 or so clones, with less than 85% appearing a single time and more than 15% taken by the ten largest. This clone has only a few counts. Germline-derived CDR1 and CDR2 are SGHAT and FQNNGV. The CDR3 is 16 residues long. The trim removed 4 bases at V and 6 bases at J, leaving 6 bases unmatched.

This sequence joins TRBV11-2 and TRBJ2-1, with 13 bases that match TRBD2. The TCR comes from a man aged 65 to 79 with active COVID-19. Source material: peripheral blood. The CDR3 region is CASSSGLAGVTNEQFF. Written as DNA, the CDR3 is TGTGCCAGCAGCTCAGGACTAGCGGGGGTAACCAATGAGCAGTTCTTC. Using reference TRBV11-2 and TRBJ2-1 for the parts outside the CDR3, the full variable domain is EAGVAQSPRYKIIEKRQSVAFWCNPISGHATLYWYQQILGQGPKLLIQFQNNGVVDDSQLPKDRFSAERLKGVDSTLKIQPAKLEDSAVYLCASSSGLAGVTNEQFFGPGTRLTVL.